Listed below are T cell receptor beta chains from one sample, sequenced in a study of blood T cell repertoires in COVID-19. Sequencing was performed with immunoSEQ multiplex PCR; in TCRdb, only in-frame clones are kept and a portion is missing. The sample yields about 130,000 clones, more than 70% seen once. The sequenced sample consisted of peripheral blood. Receptors originate from a man between 45 and 60 years old with acute or convalescent COVID-19. The CDR3 runs from the conserved cysteine through the conserved F or W. D genes are given only for firm matches. Clone size appears in some rows only: once, few, many, or a class for an expanded clone.

J gene: TRBJ2-1
D gene: .
clone size: .
V gene: TRBV19
CDR3 DNA: TGTGCCAGTAGTATCGGCAGGAATGAGCAGTTCTTC
CDR3 protein: CASSIGRNEQFF

J gene: TRBJ2-7
D gene: TRBD1
clone size: .
V gene: TRBV28
CDR3 DNA: TGTGCCAGCAGTTTAAATTTCCAGGGGGCCTACGAGCAGTACTTC
CDR3 protein: CASSLNFQGAYEQYF

J gene: TRBJ2-6
D gene: .
clone size: .
V gene: TRBV7-9
CDR3 DNA: TGTGCCAGCAGCTTGCCCCCGGGGAAATGGGGCTCTGGGGCCAACGTCCTGACTTTC
CDR3 protein: CASSLPPGKWGSGANVLTF

J gene: TRBJ2-2
D gene: .
clone size: .
V gene: TRBV3-1/TRBV3-2
CDR3 DNA: TGTGCCAGCAGCCAAGATTTAGGGGAGCTGTTTTTT
CDR3 protein: CASSQDLGELFF

J gene: TRBJ1-5
D gene: TRBD1
clone size: .
V gene: TRBV9
CDR3 DNA: TGTGCCAGCAGCGTTGGACAGGGTTCATCCGATCAGCCCCAGCATTTT
CDR3 protein: CASSVGQGSSDQPQHF

J gene: TRBJ2-1
D gene: TRBD1
clone size: .
V gene: TRBV28
CDR3 DNA: TGTGCCAGCAGTTCTCCAGGGGGCTACAATGAGCAGTTCTTC
CDR3 protein: CASSSPGGYNEQFF

J gene: TRBJ1-4
D gene: TRBD1
clone size: .
V gene: TRBV5-1
CDR3 DNA: TGCGCCAGCAGCGATCCAGGGGGTACTAATGAAAAACTGTTTTTT
CDR3 protein: CASSDPGGTNEKLFF

J gene: TRBJ2-5
D gene: TRBD2
clone size: .
V gene: TRBV3-1/TRBV3-2
CDR3 DNA: TGTGCCAGCAGCCCCTGGACTAGCGGAGAAGAGACCCAGTACTTC
CDR3 protein: CASSPWTSGEETQYF

J gene: TRBJ2-1
D gene: .
clone size: .
V gene: TRBV15
CDR3 DNA: TGTGCCACCAGCAGACAGAAGGGGAATGAGCAGTTCTTC
CDR3 protein: CATSRQKGNEQFF

J gene: TRBJ2-1
D gene: .
clone size: .
V gene: TRBV6-6
CDR3 DNA: TGTGCCAGCAGTTACTCGTCACTAACTAATGAGCAGTTCTTC
CDR3 protein: CASSYSSLTNEQFF

J gene: TRBJ2-7
D gene: .
clone size: .
V gene: TRBV2
CDR3 DNA: TGTGCCAGCAGTGAGGTCGGAGGGGTTTACTCCTACGAGCAGTACTTC
CDR3 protein: CASSEVGGVYSYEQYF

J gene: TRBJ1-4
D gene: .
clone size: .
V gene: TRBV2
CDR3 DNA: TGTGCCAGCAGTGAAATGCGCGGAGGGAATGAAAAACTGTTTTTT
CDR3 protein: CASSEMRGGNEKLFF

J gene: TRBJ1-1
D gene: .
clone size: .
V gene: TRBV27
CDR3 DNA: TGTGCCAGCAGTTTCAGAAGAGGGCCGGGCGGCACTGAAGCTTTCTTT
CDR3 protein: CASSFRRGPGGTEAFF

J gene: TRBJ2-7
D gene: .
clone size: .
V gene: TRBV5-1
CDR3 DNA: TGCGCCAGCAGCTTGTGGGGCGGGGCAGGTCTAAGAGAGCAGTACTTC
CDR3 protein: CASSLWGGAGLREQYF

J gene: TRBJ2-1
D gene: .
clone size: .
V gene: TRBV11-3
CDR3 DNA: TGTGCCAGCAGCTTAGGTGCGGGTCGGCAGTTCTTC
CDR3 protein: CASSLGAGRQFF

J gene: TRBJ1-1
D gene: .
clone size: .
V gene: TRBV30
CDR3 DNA: TGTGCCTGGAGTGTACGGGGAAACACTGAAGCTTTCTTT
CDR3 protein: CAWSVRGNTEAFF

J gene: TRBJ2-1
D gene: .
clone size: .
V gene: TRBV18
CDR3 DNA: TGTGCCAGCTCACCACCCGGGGGAGCGAAGTACAATGAGCAGTTCTTC
CDR3 protein: CASSPPGGAKYNEQFF

J gene: TRBJ1-4
D gene: .
clone size: .
V gene: TRBV5-1
CDR3 DNA: TGCGCCAGCAGCCCCACCCCGGGGGGGATTTATGAAAAACTGTTTTTT
CDR3 protein: CASSPTPGGIYEKLFF

J gene: TRBJ1-1
D gene: .
clone size: few
V gene: TRBV7-9
CDR3 DNA: TGTGCCAGCAGCGTCCGGAACACTGAAGCTTTCTTT
CDR3 protein: CASSVRNTEAFF

J gene: TRBJ2-1
D gene: TRBD1
clone size: .
V gene: TRBV6-1
CDR3 DNA: TGTGCCAGCAGTGAAGCGCACAGGGGGCGTTTAATCGGTCCGAGCTCCTACAATGAGCAGTTCTTC
CDR3 protein: CASSEAHRGRLIGPSSYNEQFF

J gene: TRBJ1-1
D gene: TRBD1
clone size: .
V gene: TRBV3-1/TRBV3-2
CDR3 DNA: TGTGCCAGCAGCAGACAGGGGGCGAACACTGAAGCTTTCTTT
CDR3 protein: CASSRQGANTEAFF

J gene: TRBJ1-6
D gene: .
clone size: .
V gene: TRBV5-1
CDR3 DNA: TGCGCCAGCAGTTCGGGTGGAGATTCACCCCTCCACTTT
CDR3 protein: CASSSGGDSPLHF

J gene: TRBJ1-4
D gene: .
clone size: .
V gene: TRBV6-5
CDR3 DNA: TGTGCCAGCAGGGGCGTGAGACTGTTTTTT
CDR3 protein: CASRGVRLFF

J gene: TRBJ2-2
D gene: .
clone size: .
V gene: TRBV6-5
CDR3 DNA: TGTGCCAGCAGTTACTTCCGGGGGGCCACCGGGGAGCTGTTTTTT
CDR3 protein: CASSYFRGATGELFF

J gene: TRBJ1-1
D gene: TRBD1
clone size: .
V gene: TRBV6-5
CDR3 DNA: TGTGCCAGCGGGCGTGACAGGGGGCAGGCTGAAGCTTTCTTT
CDR3 protein: CASGRDRGQAEAFF

J gene: TRBJ1-1
D gene: .
clone size: .
V gene: TRBV27
CDR3 DNA: TGTGCCAGCACGGACACCAAGAACACTGAAGCTTTCTTT
CDR3 protein: CASTDTKNTEAFF

J gene: TRBJ1-5
D gene: TRBD1
clone size: .
V gene: TRBV4-1
CDR3 DNA: TGCGCCAGCAGCCAGGGGACAGGGGGCAATCAGCCCCAGCATTTT
CDR3 protein: CASSQGTGGNQPQHF

J gene: TRBJ2-7
D gene: .
clone size: .
V gene: TRBV24-1
CDR3 DNA: TGTGCCACCAGTGATTCCACATGGCACGAGCAGTACTTC
CDR3 protein: CATSDSTWHEQYF

J gene: TRBJ1-5
D gene: .
clone size: .
V gene: TRBV25-1
CDR3 DNA: TGTGCCAGCAGTGTTTCAGGGTTCAATCAGCCCCAGCATTTT
CDR3 protein: CASSVSGFNQPQHF

J gene: TRBJ2-7
D gene: TRBD2
clone size: .
V gene: TRBV18
CDR3 DNA: TGTGCCAGCTCACCAGCGGGAGTTGACGAGCAGTACTTC
CDR3 protein: CASSPAGVDEQYF

J gene: TRBJ2-7
D gene: .
clone size: once
V gene: TRBV28
CDR3 DNA: TGTGCCAGCAGTCCGGCAGGGTCGGGCGACGAGCAGTACTTC
CDR3 protein: CASSPAGSGDEQYF

J gene: TRBJ2-1
D gene: .
clone size: .
V gene: TRBV12-3/TRBV12-4
CDR3 DNA: TGTGCCAGCAACGAGGGTTTCGATGAGCAGTTCTTC
CDR3 protein: CASNEGFDEQFF

J gene: TRBJ1-6
D gene: .
clone size: .
V gene: TRBV30
CDR3 DNA: TGTGCCGGGCATAGCGGAATCTATAATTCACCCCTCCACTTT
CDR3 protein: CAGHSGIYNSPLHF

J gene: TRBJ2-7
D gene: TRBD2
clone size: .
V gene: TRBV4-2
CDR3 DNA: TGTGCCAGCAGCCAAGAAACTAGCGGGGGACGGTCCTACGAGCAGTACTTC
CDR3 protein: CASSQETSGGRSYEQYF

J gene: TRBJ1-5
D gene: TRBD1
clone size: .
V gene: TRBV27
CDR3 DNA: TGTGCCAGCAGTTCGACAGGGAAGTATCAGCCCCAGCATTTT
CDR3 protein: CASSSTGKYQPQHF

J gene: TRBJ1-6
D gene: .
clone size: .
V gene: TRBV15
CDR3 DNA: TGTGCCACCAGAAAACGGACAGCGGAGAATTCACCCCTCCACTTT
CDR3 protein: CATRKRTAENSPLHF

J gene: TRBJ2-3
D gene: .
clone size: .
V gene: TRBV9
CDR3 DNA: TGTGCCAGCAGCGCGTCAGGATCTACTAGCACAGATACGCAGTATTTT
CDR3 protein: CASSASGSTSTDTQYF

J gene: TRBJ2-7
D gene: TRBD1
clone size: .
V gene: TRBV9
CDR3 DNA: TGTGCCAGCAGCGGTCCCGACAGGGGAGTTTACGAGCAGTACTTC
CDR3 protein: CASSGPDRGVYEQYF

J gene: TRBJ2-1
D gene: .
clone size: .
V gene: TRBV5-8
CDR3 DNA: TGTGCCAGCAGCCTCGGGATTAACTCCTACAATGAGCAGTTCTTC
CDR3 protein: CASSLGINSYNEQFF

J gene: TRBJ2-1
D gene: .
clone size: .
V gene: TRBV7-2
CDR3 DNA: TGTGCCAGCAGCCGGGACTCCTATGAGCAGTTCTTC
CDR3 protein: CASSRDSYEQFF

J gene: TRBJ2-3
D gene: .
clone size: .
V gene: TRBV4-2
CDR3 DNA: TGTGCCAGCAGCCAAGAGTCTGCCGCGGGGGATACGCAGTATTTT
CDR3 protein: CASSQESAAGDTQYF

J gene: TRBJ1-5
D gene: .
clone size: .
V gene: TRBV7-2
CDR3 DNA: TGTGCCAGCAGCTCCTCCGGGACACGGAATCAGCCCCAGCATTTT
CDR3 protein: CASSSSGTRNQPQHF

J gene: TRBJ2-4
D gene: .
clone size: .
V gene: TRBV12-3/TRBV12-4
CDR3 DNA: TGTGCCAGCAGTCCCTTGCGGGGAAACATTCAGTACTTC
CDR3 protein: CASSPLRGNIQYF

J gene: TRBJ2-2
D gene: .
clone size: .
V gene: TRBV7-2
CDR3 DNA: TGTGCCTCATCCGGGAAGACCACCGGGGAGCTGTTTTTT
CDR3 protein: CASSGKTTGELFF

J gene: TRBJ2-3
D gene: TRBD2
clone size: .
V gene: TRBV19
CDR3 DNA: TGTGCCAGTAGTATGAGGCAGCGGGAGGGCTATATCGCAGATACGCAGTATTTT
CDR3 protein: CASSMRQREGYIADTQYF

J gene: TRBJ1-3
D gene: .
clone size: .
V gene: TRBV10-3
CDR3 DNA: TGTGCCACCCGCCGGATGAACAGGGCCGACCAAAACACCATATATTTT
CDR3 protein: CATRRMNRADQNTIYF